This is a list of T cell receptor beta chains from one sample in a study of cytomegalovirus exposure and HLA in healthy donors. Measured with immunoSEQ multiplex PCR; TCRdb has only the in-frame clones, and not every one. The table shows more than 130,000 clones, with about four fifths occurring only once. The sample comprised PBMCs. All receptors derive from a man between 35 and 55 years old in good health and CMV-seropositive. CDR3s include the opening cysteine and the closing phenylalanine or tryptophan. The D gene is left open where the match is weak. Not every row has a clone size; where given, it reads once, few, many or a size class.

J: TRBJ1-2; V: TRBV2; D: .; size: once; CDR3: CASSEALWAGYTF; DNA: TGTGCCAGCAGTGAAGCGCTTTGGGCTGGCTACACCTTC
J: TRBJ2-7; V: TRBV18; D: TRBD1; size: once; CDR3: CASSLGTELYEQYF; DNA: TGTGCCAGCTCTTTGGGGACAGAACTCTACGAGCAGTACTTC
J: TRBJ2-7; V: TRBV6-5; D: TRBD2; size: .; CDR3: CASSYFGTSGYEQYF; DNA: TGTGCCAGCAGTTACTTCGGGACTAGCGGCTACGAGCAGTACTTC
J: TRBJ2-7; V: TRBV7-9; D: .; size: once; CDR3: CASSLWWGGTDYEQYF; DNA: TGTGCCAGCAGCTTGTGGTGGGGCGGGACGGACTACGAGCAGTACTTC
J: TRBJ1-4; V: TRBV7-6; D: .; size: .; CDR3: CASSLARGEKLFF; DNA: TGTGCCAGCAGCTTAGCGCGGGGTGAAAAACTGTTTTTT
J: TRBJ2-1; V: TRBV5-1; D: .; size: .; CDR3: CASSLATSSYNEQFF; DNA: TGCGCCAGCAGCTTAGCCACGAGCTCCTACAATGAGCAGTTCTTC
J: TRBJ1-4; V: TRBV25-1; D: TRBD1; size: few; CDR3: CASIPGTGKTDGEKLFF; DNA: TGTGCCAGCATCCCCGGGACAGGGAAAACGGATGGTGAAAAACTGTTTTTT
J: TRBJ1-2; V: TRBV5-1; D: .; size: once; CDR3: CASSLAGEQGYGYTF; DNA: TGCGCCAGCAGCTTGGCGGGGGAGCAAGGCTATGGCTACACCTTC
J: TRBJ2-5; V: TRBV5-5; D: .; size: .; CDR3: CASSFPRVTQETQYF; DNA: TGTGCCAGCAGCTTTCCCAGGGTTACCCAAGAGACCCAGTACTTC
J: TRBJ2-2; V: TRBV7-2; D: .; size: .; CDR3: CASSLNGLANTGELFF; DNA: TGTGCCAGCAGCTTAAACGGGTTAGCGAACACCGGGGAGCTGTTTTTT
J: TRBJ2-5; V: TRBV7-7; D: TRBD2; size: .; CDR3: CASSLLAGGPTETQYF; DNA: TGTGCCAGCAGCTTACTAGCGGGGGGGCCTACGGAGACCCAGTACTTC
J: TRBJ2-1; V: TRBV7-2; D: TRBD2; size: few; CDR3: CASSLQAGGYNEQFF; DNA: TGTGCCAGCAGCTTACAAGCGGGGGGTTACAATGAGCAGTTCTTC
J: TRBJ1-2; V: TRBV10-3; D: .; size: .; CDR3: CAISDLVRNYGYTF; DNA: TGTGCCATCAGTGATCTAGTTCGTAACTATGGCTACACCTTC
J: TRBJ1-5; V: TRBV6-5; D: TRBD1; size: .; CDR3: CASSSPGQILSQPQHF; DNA: TGTGCCAGCAGTTCCCCGGGACAGATTTTAAGTCAGCCCCAGCATTTT
J: TRBJ2-3; V: TRBV7-2; D: TRBD1; size: .; CDR3: CASSLRTGGADTQYF; DNA: TGTGCCAGCAGCTTACGAACAGGGGGCGCAGATACGCAGTATTTT
J: TRBJ2-7; V: TRBV21-1; D: .; size: .; CDR3: CASSKGRAGSRNEQYF; DNA: TGTGCCAGCAGCAAAGGGCGCGCGGGGTCTCGGAACGAGCAGTACTTC
J: TRBJ1-2; V: TRBV7-9; D: TRBD1; size: once; CDR3: CASSPPGQGRGGYTF; DNA: TGTGCCAGCAGCCCCCCGGGACAGGGGAGAGGTGGCTACACCTTC
J: TRBJ1-6; V: TRBV5-1; D: TRBD1; size: once; CDR3: CASSLQGQGNSPLHF; DNA: TGCGCCAGCAGCTTGCAGGGACAGGGGAATTCACCCCTCCACTTT
J: TRBJ1-2; V: TRBV27; D: TRBD1; size: .; CDR3: CASSPRQGAGYGYTF; DNA: TGTGCCAGCAGTCCGCGACAGGGGGCGGGGTATGGCTACACCTTC
J: TRBJ2-1; V: TRBV29-1; D: .; size: few; CDR3: CSVEDSSYNEQFF; DNA: TGCAGCGTTGAAGATAGCTCCTACAATGAGCAGTTCTTC
J: TRBJ2-6; V: TRBV6-1; D: TRBD1; size: once; CDR3: CASSEQGAAGANVLTF; DNA: TGTGCCAGCAGTGAACAGGGGGCGGCTGGGGCCAACGTCCTGACTTTC
J: TRBJ2-5; V: TRBV15; D: TRBD1; size: .; CDR3: CATSGEGQGIETQYF; DNA: TGTGCCACCAGCGGAGAGGGACAGGGGATCGAGACCCAGTACTTC
J: TRBJ1-1; V: TRBV7-2; D: TRBD1; size: .; CDR3: CASSLGQSTEAFF; DNA: TGTGCCAGCAGCTTGGGACAGTCGACTGAAGCTTTCTTT
J: TRBJ1-6; V: TRBV4-3; D: .; size: .; CDR3: CASSQDPGVGTPLHF; DNA: TGCGCCAGCAGCCAAGATCCAGGGGTTGGGACACCCCTCCACTTT
J: TRBJ2-1; V: TRBV7-3; D: TRBD2; size: .; CDR3: CASSPSGGAMVDEQFF; DNA: TGTGCCAGCAGCCCTAGCGGGGGGGCCATGGTGGATGAGCAGTTCTTC
J: TRBJ1-3; V: TRBV25-1; D: TRBD1; size: .; CDR3: CASSWDRAGNTIYF; DNA: TGTGCCAGCAGTTGGGACAGGGCTGGAAACACCATATATTTT
J: TRBJ2-7; V: TRBV7-3; D: TRBD2; size: .; CDR3: CASSLAGGLYEQYF; DNA: TGTGCCAGCAGCTTAGCGGGAGGCCTGTACGAGCAGTACTTC
J: TRBJ1-2; V: TRBV6-1; D: TRBD1; size: few; CDR3: CASGRTGLYGYTF; DNA: TGTGCCAGCGGAAGGACAGGGCTCTATGGCTACACCTTC
J: TRBJ1-4; V: TRBV11-3; D: .; size: .; CDR3: CASSLYSSNEKLFF; DNA: TGTGCCAGCAGCTTATACAGCTCCAATGAAAAACTGTTTTTT
J: TRBJ2-3; V: TRBV27; D: .; size: .; CDR3: CASSLVGTDTQYF; DNA: TGTGCCAGCAGTTTAGTCGGCACAGATACGCAGTATTTT
J: TRBJ1-1; V: TRBV28; D: TRBD1; size: once; CDR3: CASSLGTGDTEAFF; DNA: TGTGCCAGCAGTTTAGGGACAGGGGACACTGAAGCTTTCTTT
J: TRBJ2-3; V: TRBV27; D: TRBD2; size: .; CDR3: CASSFVSGEMTDTQYF; DNA: TGTGCCAGCAGTTTTGTTAGCGGGGAGATGACAGATACGCAGTATTTT
J: TRBJ2-1; V: TRBV19; D: TRBD2; size: .; CDR3: CASSLQTSGGRNEQFF; DNA: TGTGCCAGTAGCCTACAAACTAGCGGGGGGCGAAATGAGCAGTTCTTC
J: TRBJ2-5; V: TRBV9; D: TRBD2; size: .; CDR3: CASSPFSGGTGETQYF; DNA: TGTGCCAGCAGCCCTTTTAGCGGGGGGACCGGGGAAACCCAGTACTTC
J: TRBJ2-7; V: TRBV6-6; D: TRBD1; size: .; CDR3: CASSLRTGGGYEQYF; DNA: TGTGCCAGCAGCCTACGGACAGGGGGAGGCTACGAGCAGTACTTC
J: TRBJ2-5; V: TRBV10-3; D: TRBD2; size: .; CDR3: CAISPSTSAQETQYF; DNA: TGTGCCATCAGTCCGTCGACTAGCGCACAAGAGACCCAGTACTTC
J: TRBJ1-2; V: TRBV5-6; D: .; size: .; CDR3: CASSLSRDYGYTF; DNA: TGTGCCAGCAGCTTGAGCAGGGACTATGGCTACACCTTC
J: TRBJ1-1; V: TRBV4-3; D: .; size: .; CDR3: CASSQDLNTEAFF; DNA: TGCGCCAGCAGCCAAGACCTCAACACTGAAGCTTTCTTT
J: TRBJ1-2; V: TRBV5-1; D: .; size: .; CDR3: CASSLVRDYGYTF; DNA: TGCGCCAGCAGCTTGGTGAGAGACTATGGCTACACCTTC